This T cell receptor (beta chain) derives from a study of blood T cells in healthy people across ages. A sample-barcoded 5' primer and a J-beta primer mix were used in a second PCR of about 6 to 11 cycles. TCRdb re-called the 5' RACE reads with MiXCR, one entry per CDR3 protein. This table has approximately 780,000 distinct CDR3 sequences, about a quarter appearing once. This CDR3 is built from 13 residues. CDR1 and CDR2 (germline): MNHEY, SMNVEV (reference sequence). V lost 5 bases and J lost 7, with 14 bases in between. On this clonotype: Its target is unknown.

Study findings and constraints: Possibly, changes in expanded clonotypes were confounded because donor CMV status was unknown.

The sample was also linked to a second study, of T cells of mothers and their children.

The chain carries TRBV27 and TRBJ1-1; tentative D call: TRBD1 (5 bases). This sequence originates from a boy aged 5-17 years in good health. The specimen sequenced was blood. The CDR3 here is CASSLDSRLEAFF. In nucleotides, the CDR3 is TGTGCCAGCAGTCTAGACAGCCGTCTTGAAGCTTTCTTT.